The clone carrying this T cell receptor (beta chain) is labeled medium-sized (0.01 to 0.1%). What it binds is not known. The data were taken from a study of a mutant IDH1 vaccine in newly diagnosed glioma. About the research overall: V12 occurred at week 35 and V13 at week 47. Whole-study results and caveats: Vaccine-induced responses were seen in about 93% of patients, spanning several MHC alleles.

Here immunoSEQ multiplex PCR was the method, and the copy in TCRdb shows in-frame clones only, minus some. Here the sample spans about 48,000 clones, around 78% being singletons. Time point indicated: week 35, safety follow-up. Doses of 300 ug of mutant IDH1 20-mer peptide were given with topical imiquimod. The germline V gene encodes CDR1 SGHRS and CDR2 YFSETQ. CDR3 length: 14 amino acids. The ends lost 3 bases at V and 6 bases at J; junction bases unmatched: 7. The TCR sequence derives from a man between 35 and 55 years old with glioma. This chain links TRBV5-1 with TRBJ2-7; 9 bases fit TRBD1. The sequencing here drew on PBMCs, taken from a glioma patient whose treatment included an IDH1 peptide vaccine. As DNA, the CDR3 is TGCGCCAGCAGCTGGGGACAGGGTCTGGGCGAGCAGTACTTC. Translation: CASSWGQGLGEQYF.